Listed below are T cell receptor beta chains from one sample, sequenced in a study of cytomegalovirus exposure and HLA in healthy donors. TCRdb's table, derived via immunoSEQ multiplex PCR, lists solely in-frame clones and lacks some. Its listing shows 150,000 or so clones. The sample taken for sequencing was PBMCs. These receptors were collected from a woman aged 55-70 years in good health and CMV-seronegative. The CDR3 runs from the conserved cysteine through the conserved F or W. A D gene is named only where the DNA matches it firmly.

D gene,J gene,V gene,CDR3 DNA,CDR3 protein
TRBD1,TRBJ1-2,TRBV27,TGTGCCAGCAGTCTCCCACAGGGACAGATCTACCCAGAGGGTTATGGCTACACCTTC,CASSLPQGQIYPEGYGYTF
-,TRBJ1-1,TRBV18,TGTGCCAGCTCTCCCCCGGGGGGCACTGAAGCTTTCTTT,CASSPPGGTEAFF
TRBD1,TRBJ2-3,TRBV7-8,TGTGCCAGCAGCTTAACTCGCCCGGGACAGGAAAGCACAGATACGCAGTATTTT,CASSLTRPGQESTDTQYF
TRBD1,TRBJ2-7,TRBV27,TGTGCCAGCAGGACCTGGGACAGCCCCTACGAGCAGTACTTC,CASRTWDSPYEQYF
-,TRBJ2-3,TRBV7-2,TGTGCCAGCAGCTTGGGGCTGAGCACAGATACGCAGTATTTT,CASSLGLSTDTQYF
-,TRBJ2-3,TRBV7-3,TGTGCCAGCAGCGTCCAAGGGGGTCCTCGCACAGATACGCAGTATTTT,CASSVQGGPRTDTQYF
-,TRBJ1-4,TRBV5-1,TGCGCCAGCAGCTTGGCCCCAGTCGCAACTAATGAAAAACTGTTTTTT,CASSLAPVATNEKLFF
TRBD2,TRBJ2-1,TRBV6-6,TGTGCCAGCAGACTCCCGGGACTAGCGGTTAATGAGCAGTTCTTC,CASRLPGLAVNEQFF
-,TRBJ2-5,TRBV7-3,TGTGCCAGCAGCTTAGGGGCAGGGGAAGAGACCCAGTACTTC,CASSLGAGEETQYF
-,TRBJ1-1,TRBV18,TGTGCCAGCTCACCACTGCCGACAGCTAACACTGAAGCTTTCTTT,CASSPLPTANTEAFF
TRBD1,TRBJ2-7,TRBV6-1,TGTGCCAGCAGTGAAGCGCTCTCAGGGGGCCCCTACGAGCAGTACTTC,CASSEALSGGPYEQYF
-,TRBJ2-7,TRBV28,TGTGCCAGTGAAACGGGCTCCTACGAGCAGTACTTC,CASETGSYEQYF
TRBD2,TRBJ2-1,TRBV18,TGTGCCAGCTCACGCCTAGCGGGAGGGGGTTCCTACAATGAGCAGTTCTTC,CASSRLAGGGSYNEQFF
TRBD1,TRBJ1-1,TRBV18,TGTGCCAGCTCACCAACCCGGGACAGTGAAGCTTTCTTT,CASSPTRDSEAFF
-,TRBJ1-1,TRBV7-9,TGTGCCAGCAGCTTTGGTCAGGGGAGCGCTGAAGCTTTCTTT,CASSFGQGSAEAFF
TRBD1,TRBJ2-2,TRBV9,TGTGCCAGCAGACCCGACAGGGAAGGTGGCACCGGGGAGCTGTTTTTT,CASRPDREGGTGELFF
-,TRBJ2-7,TRBV4-2,TGTGCCAGCAGCCAAGAATGGGCTAGCGTGACCTACGAGCAGTACTTC,CASSQEWASVTYEQYF
-,TRBJ2-7,TRBV4-3,TGCGCCAGCAGCCAAGAATGGTGGGCGAACGAGCAGTACTTC,CASSQEWWANEQYF
TRBD1,TRBJ2-5,TRBV5-4,TGTGCCAGCAGCACCCAGGGGGCGGGAGAGACCCAGTACTTC,CASSTQGAGETQYF
-,TRBJ2-7,TRBV7-3,TGTGCCAGCAGCAAGGGGCAGGGCTCCTACGAGCAGTACTTC,CASSKGQGSYEQYF
-,TRBJ2-1,TRBV11-1,TGTGCCAGCAGCCTCGGGCAGGGGAGTAATGAGCAGTTCTTC,CASSLGQGSNEQFF
-,TRBJ1-4,TRBV5-8,TGTGCCAGCAGCTTGACAGGCTTGAATGAAAAACTGTTTTTT,CASSLTGLNEKLFF
-,TRBJ2-7,TRBV30,TGTGCCTGGAGTGTACCGTGGACGGGTCGGGGCGAGCAGTACTTC,CAWSVPWTGRGEQYF
-,TRBJ1-6,TRBV2,TGTGCCAGCAGTGGGGTAGGGGGACCCCAGCGCTCACCCCTCCACTTT,CASSGVGGPQRSPLHF
TRBD2,TRBJ2-7,TRBV6-5,TGTGCCAGCATAAACCTAGCGGGAGGCTCCTACGAGCAGTACTTC,CASINLAGGSYEQYF
TRBD1,TRBJ2-6,TRBV2,TGTGCCACCCAGGACAGGCGTTACTCTGGGGCCAACGTCCTGACTTTC,CATQDRRYSGANVLTF
TRBD2,TRBJ2-4,TRBV7-2,TGTGCCAGCAGCTTAGGCCCCACTAGCGGGGGGCAAAACATTCAGTACTTC,CASSLGPTSGGQNIQYF
-,TRBJ1-1,TRBV5-1,TGCGCCAGCAGCTTGCCCGCAGGCCACACTGAAGCTTTCTTT,CASSLPAGHTEAFF
TRBD1,TRBJ1-6,TRBV7-9,TGTGCCAGCAGCCGGGACAGCAATTCACCCCTCCACTTT,CASSRDSNSPLHF